Below, one T cell receptor beta chain is given with its context. Its specificity is not known. The junction had 14 bases not matched to a gene; V was cut back by 3 bases and J by 3 bases. The germline gives CDR1 MNHEY, CDR2 SMNVEV (reference sequence). The length of the CDR3 is 17 residues. This sample was included in a study of shared clonotypes between healthy human individuals. General study findings and limits: The study found approximately 5% of naive CD4 clonotypes shared across a handful of donors.

Sequencing used immunoSEQ multiplex PCR; TCRdb keeps in-frame clones, though not all of them. The table includes fewer than 850,000 clones, around 90% detected once. In CD8 memory, CD45RO+ cells were put together with CCR7-negative CD45RA+ TemRA cells. This rearrangement joins TRBV27 to TRBJ2-7, with 7 bases aligning to TRBD1. The clonotype comes from a man in his late teens or twenties in good health. Some clones in this sample may be carry-over from other donors' samples. The sequencing sample was made of memory CD8+ T cells from PBMCs. Stated subset: CD45RO+ cells pooled with CCR7-negative TemRA cells. The CDR3 loop is CASSFQPTDRKGYEQYF. The CDR3, as DNA: TGTGCCAGCAGTTTCCAACCCACGGACAGGAAGGGCTACGAGCAGTACTTC.